This TCR beta chain originates from a study of control samples from healthy donors and cancer patients. The repertoire was sequenced with immunoSEQ multiplex PCR; TCRdb's copy has only in-frame clones and lacks some. The sample holds some 150,000 clones, roughly 94% seen once. J lost 5 bases, V lost 8 bases, and 6 bases had no gene match. CDR3 length equals 12 residues. Germline CDR1 is MNHNY and CDR2 is SVGAGI (reference sequence). The receptor comes from a man between 60 and 70 years old with colorectal cancer. The sequenced sample was PBMCs. The chain carries TRBV6-6 and TRBJ2-7; 7 bases map to TRBD1. The CDR3: CASGGQLDEQYF. CDR3 in DNA: TGTGCCAGCGGGGGACAGCTCGACGAGCAGTACTTC.